This TCR beta chain was retrieved from a study of post-analysis software for immune sequencing data. This CDR3 has 17 amino acids. Trimming removed 5 bases from V and 7 bases from J, with 26 bases in between. CDR1 SGHTA and CDR2 FQGNSA come from the germline V gene. Whole-study results and caveats: The five TRBV segments detected at higher frequency in patients than in controls included TRBV5-6, TRBV5-1 and TRBV20-1.

Unique molecular identifiers tagged the TCR beta cDNA libraries. MiXCR was run by TCRdb on the PCR reads, yielding one entry per CDR3 protein. The repertoire holds fewer than 850,000 distinct CDR3 sequences, with just under 30% as singletons. The sample holds a few counts of this clonotype. What it binds is not known. The gene calls are TRBV7-2 and TRBJ2-5; D may be TRBD1 (7 bases). This TCR was sampled from a girl between 5 and 17 years old with multiple sclerosis. The sequenced sample was blood. For the CDR3, the DNA is TGTGCCAGCAGCCTCCGAGGGGGCGGGAATTCGCGAGGGACCCAGTACTTC. Translating gives CASSLRGGGNSRGTQYF. The full variable domain, in which reference TRBV7-2 and TRBJ2-5 provide the parts outside the CDR3, is GAGVSQSPSNKVTEKGKDVELRCDPISGHTALYWYRQSLGQGLEFLIYFQGNSAPDKSGLPSDRFSAERTGGSVSTLTIQRTQQEDSAVYLCASSLRGGGNSRGTQYFGPGTRLLVL.